A selection of T cell receptor beta chains follows, all from one sample in a study of cytomegalovirus exposure and HLA in healthy donors. This table comes from immunoSEQ multiplex PCR, and its TCRdb copy is limited to in-frame clones, with some not included. This table has fewer than 200,000 clones, roughly 80% appearing once. Sequences were obtained from PBMCs. The receptors shown here come from a woman under 30 in good health and CMV-seropositive. The CDR3 runs from the conserved cysteine through the conserved F or W. The D gene is left open where the match is weak.

cdr3_aa: CASRGTGKVEQYF
d_call: TRBD1
j_call: TRBJ2-7
v_call: TRBV28

cdr3_aa: CASSFPGYNEQFF
d_call: .
j_call: TRBJ2-1
v_call: TRBV11-2

cdr3_aa: CASSLGDRAYEQYF
d_call: TRBD1
j_call: TRBJ2-7
v_call: TRBV5-1

cdr3_aa: CASISGTRYSGANVLTF
d_call: TRBD2
j_call: TRBJ2-6
v_call: TRBV7-8

cdr3_aa: CASSLAITVQETQYF
d_call: .
j_call: TRBJ2-5
v_call: TRBV7-8

cdr3_aa: CASSFIGGLNTEAFF
d_call: .
j_call: TRBJ1-1
v_call: TRBV28

cdr3_aa: CASSYRRTGLEETQYF
d_call: TRBD1
j_call: TRBJ2-5
v_call: TRBV11-2

cdr3_aa: CASRSLAGGYYNEQFF
d_call: TRBD2
j_call: TRBJ2-1
v_call: TRBV28

cdr3_aa: CASSLAPGRLATNEQFF
d_call: TRBD2
j_call: TRBJ2-1
v_call: TRBV7-2

cdr3_aa: CASSFGDTYGYTF
d_call: .
j_call: TRBJ1-2
v_call: TRBV7-9

cdr3_aa: CASSEGASEQYF
d_call: TRBD1
j_call: TRBJ2-7
v_call: TRBV11-3

cdr3_aa: CSVVAGRDTGELFF
d_call: TRBD2
j_call: TRBJ2-2
v_call: TRBV29-1

cdr3_aa: CASSGIGGATEAFF
d_call: .
j_call: TRBJ1-1
v_call: TRBV27

cdr3_aa: CASRLSGPGGTEAFF
d_call: .
j_call: TRBJ1-1
v_call: TRBV11-2

cdr3_aa: CASSLASYGGVTDTQYF
d_call: .
j_call: TRBJ2-3
v_call: TRBV7-2

cdr3_aa: CASSSVRGSYEQYF
d_call: .
j_call: TRBJ2-7
v_call: TRBV7-2

cdr3_aa: CASSWRGRSGNTIYF
d_call: TRBD1
j_call: TRBJ1-3
v_call: TRBV28

cdr3_aa: CASSYAGANGLTF
d_call: .
j_call: TRBJ2-6
v_call: TRBV6-5

cdr3_aa: CASSSGRRNEKLFF
d_call: .
j_call: TRBJ1-4
v_call: TRBV5-6

cdr3_aa: CASSVSGSTYNEQFF
d_call: .
j_call: TRBJ2-1
v_call: TRBV2

cdr3_aa: CASTLAGDPYEQYF
d_call: .
j_call: TRBJ2-7
v_call: TRBV7-9

cdr3_aa: CASSLFAGTLNEQFF
d_call: .
j_call: TRBJ2-1
v_call: TRBV7-8

cdr3_aa: CASRALDRGSTEAFF
d_call: TRBD1
j_call: TRBJ1-1
v_call: TRBV6-5

cdr3_aa: CASSLGTGDLYSNQPQHF
d_call: TRBD1
j_call: TRBJ1-5
v_call: TRBV5-8

cdr3_aa: CASSLGGRIYEQYF
d_call: TRBD2
j_call: .
v_call: TRBV6-1

cdr3_aa: CASSSEGRSTDTQYF
d_call: .
j_call: TRBJ2-3
v_call: TRBV5-6

cdr3_aa: CASQWGDSKNIQYF
d_call: .
j_call: TRBJ2-4
v_call: TRBV7-9

cdr3_aa: CASSPGQGWNYGYTF
d_call: TRBD1
j_call: TRBJ1-2
v_call: TRBV27

cdr3_aa: CASSSWQGGWGETQYF
d_call: .
j_call: TRBJ2-5
v_call: TRBV5-4

cdr3_aa: CASSLGRQDLYGYTF
d_call: .
j_call: TRBJ1-2
v_call: TRBV5-5

cdr3_aa: CASSPQTTGFYGYTF
d_call: TRBD1
j_call: TRBJ1-2
v_call: TRBV4-1

cdr3_aa: CASSSPGQRNEQFF
d_call: .
j_call: TRBJ2-1
v_call: TRBV13

cdr3_aa: CASSQYTQGGAFTGELFF
d_call: .
j_call: TRBJ2-2
v_call: TRBV7-3

cdr3_aa: CASSLTLAGSFYEQYF
d_call: TRBD2
j_call: TRBJ2-7
v_call: TRBV7-2

cdr3_aa: CATSYEGGVGARNTEAFF
d_call: .
j_call: TRBJ1-1
v_call: TRBV15

cdr3_aa: CASSVSARDEQYF
d_call: .
j_call: TRBJ2-7
v_call: TRBV9

cdr3_aa: CASSLVRGNTGELFF
d_call: .
j_call: TRBJ2-2
v_call: TRBV11-3

cdr3_aa: CASSPINRDTQYF
d_call: .
j_call: TRBJ2-3
v_call: TRBV6-6

cdr3_aa: CATSRDPRLGADTQYF
d_call: .
j_call: TRBJ2-3
v_call: TRBV15

cdr3_aa: CASSRGFGETQYF
d_call: .
j_call: TRBJ2-5
v_call: TRBV6-5

cdr3_aa: CASSRTSGGATQYF
d_call: TRBD2
j_call: TRBJ2-3
v_call: TRBV28

cdr3_aa: CASTGTGSYNEQFF
d_call: TRBD1
j_call: TRBJ2-1
v_call: TRBV7-9

cdr3_aa: CASSMPRKRGDNEQFF
d_call: TRBD2
j_call: TRBJ2-1
v_call: TRBV19

cdr3_aa: CASSATVGHQIGELFF
d_call: .
j_call: TRBJ2-2
v_call: TRBV7-2

cdr3_aa: CAIATADTEAFF
d_call: .
j_call: TRBJ1-1
v_call: TRBV10-3

cdr3_aa: CSVEFREKLFF
d_call: .
j_call: TRBJ1-4
v_call: TRBV29-1

cdr3_aa: CASTPGRGSSYEQYF
d_call: .
j_call: TRBJ2-7
v_call: TRBV4-3

cdr3_aa: CASSLAFDRANSPLHF
d_call: TRBD1
j_call: TRBJ1-6
v_call: TRBV27

cdr3_aa: CASGPGQGASYEQYF
d_call: TRBD1
j_call: TRBJ2-7
v_call: TRBV5-1

cdr3_aa: CASNLAGIYNEQFF
d_call: .
j_call: TRBJ2-1
v_call: TRBV19

cdr3_aa: CASSQIQGTGRDVYTF
d_call: TRBD1
j_call: TRBJ1-2
v_call: TRBV4-3

cdr3_aa: CASSPGTGTEAFF
d_call: TRBD1
j_call: TRBJ1-1
v_call: TRBV6-6

cdr3_aa: CASSGLGQAYEQYF
d_call: TRBD1
j_call: TRBJ2-7
v_call: TRBV6-1

cdr3_aa: CSVAGTGGYQPQHF
d_call: TRBD1
j_call: TRBJ1-5
v_call: TRBV29-1

cdr3_aa: CASSYSRATYEQYF
d_call: .
j_call: TRBJ2-7
v_call: TRBV6-5

cdr3_aa: CASSAPPQVRNEKLFF
d_call: .
j_call: TRBJ1-4
v_call: TRBV28